This record concerns one T cell receptor beta chain sequence. CDR3 length equals 11 residues. Germline V CDR1 and CDR2: KGHDR, SFDVKD. V lost 9 bases to trimming and J lost 11 bases, with 15 bases between them. This sample was taken from a study of blood T cell repertoires in COVID-19. Study-level information: The study drew acute and convalescent COVID-19 samples from the United States, Italy and Spain. T cells, B-cell-depleted T cells, or PBMCs provided the cDNA or gDNA that served as material.

Clones were read by immunoSEQ multiplex PCR, and TCRdb kept only the in-frame ones, dropping some. The sample lists more than 250,000 clones, roughly 86% seen once, with under 2% in the top ten. Sequencing was done on a sample of peripheral blood. This sequence was found in a woman aged 45 to 65 with acute or convalescent COVID-19. The chain employs TRBV24-1 and TRBJ1-1; possible D gene TRBD1, 5 bases. The CDR3 bases are TGTGCCACCGGGGGGGTGGCTCCGGCTTTCTTT. Protein sequence: CATGGVAPAFF.